This TCR beta chain was obtained from a study of T cell changes during pregnancy in multiple sclerosis. V lost 5 bases, J lost 5 bases, and 12 bases stayed unmatched. The germline V gene has CDR1 SGHVS and CDR2 FQNEAQ. The CDR3 has 15 residues. Generated by immunoSEQ multiplex PCR, the TCRdb table keeps only in-frame clones and is missing some. This sample has about 110,000 clones, with 85% to 95% found just once. The sequence was obtained from a female donor with multiple sclerosis, enrolled in a pregnancy study. The sample here was peripheral blood, taken after pregnancy. The chain links TRBV7-8 to TRBJ2-7, with TRBD1 matching over 7 bases. The CDR3 DNA reads TGTGCCAGCAGCCCCAGGGGCAGGGGGAAGGACGAGCAGTACTTC. Amino acid sequence: CASSPRGRGKDEQYF.